Detailed here is one T cell receptor beta chain. This entry is derived from a study of blood T cell repertoires in COVID-19. Turning to the study itself: Samples representing acute and convalescent COVID-19 were sourced from the United States, Italy and Spain.

Authors' analysis steps: Estimated nucleated cell counts came from reference gene primer amplification. Profiling relied on immunoSEQ multiplex PCR, and the TCRdb table lists in-frame clones only, not all of them. The V and J calls and the clone size are those of that table, but D and trimming were determined from the DNA. The top ten clones hold less than 5.5% of a sample with some 250,000 clones, about 80% of them seen once. Trimming shortened V by 1 base and J by 0 bases, and 14 bases separated the two germline ends. Germline CDR1 is SGHRS and CDR2 is YFSETQ. CDR3 length: 17 residues. This clonotype originated in a man aged 50-60 years with active or convalescent COVID-19. The chain joins TRBV5-1 to TRBJ1-3; TRBD1 is a possible D gene (6 bases). The sample taken for sequencing was peripheral blood. In DNA form, the CDR3 reads TGCGCCAGCAGCTTGTATTCGGACAGCCTCTCTGGAAACACCATATATTTT. This sequence encodes CASSLYSDSLSGNTIYF.